Detailed here is one T cell receptor (beta chain). Its specificity is not known. The V gene's germline CDR1 is SGHVS and CDR2 FNYEAQ. The V gene end was trimmed by 1 base and the J gene end by 5 bases; junction bases not matched to a gene: 14. The CDR3 extends over 20 amino acids. Here immunoSEQ multiplex PCR was the method, and the copy in TCRdb shows in-frame clones only, minus some. The sample holds some 2.1 million clones, roughly 94% seen once. The sample comes from a study of shared clonotypes between healthy human individuals. Study results and caveats: Naive subsets usually exceeded memory subsets in estimated richness. Limited genetic and exposure-history diversity came from having few donors. Researchers sampled blood only, noting tissue repertoires likely differ.

The J gene is TRBJ2-3, the V gene TRBV7-6, with TRBD2 identical over 14 bases. This clonotype was obtained from a man younger than 35 in good health. Sequenced: naive CD4+ T cells sorted from blood. Noted subset: CD45RA+ positively selected. CDR3 residues: CASSLVPPGTSGRMGDTQYF. DNA of the CDR3: TGTGCCAGCAGCTTAGTGCCCCCCGGGACTAGCGGGAGAATGGGAGATACGCAGTATTTT.